The 14 T cell receptor beta chains below come from one sample, sequenced in a study of T cells in Graves' hyperthyroidism and ophthalmopathy. TCR beta CDR3 regions were amplified from RNA. First-round RT-PCR with HTBI primers amplified the TCR CDR3 region. TCRdb recomputed calls from the multiplex PCR reads with MiXCR, one row per CDR3 protein. In the table there are 690,000 or so distinct CDR3 sequences, about 19% of which are singletons. Sequences were obtained from blood. The receptors come from a woman in her forties or fifties with Graves' hyperthyroidism that later progressed to Graves' ophthalmopathy.

This clonotype was found many times. This chain joins TRBV15 and TRBJ2-5; tentatively, D is TRBD2 (5 bases). This CDR3 spans 14 amino acids. Per the germline V gene, CDR1 is LNHNV and CDR2 is YYDKDF (reference sequence). Trimming took 5 bases from V and 5 from J, leaving 15 bases between them. CDR3 in amino acids: CATSPDRGRETQYF. Written as DNA, the CDR3 is TGTGCCACCAGCCCCGACCGGGGTAGGGAGACCCAGTACTTC.

This clonotype was picked up many times. Here the CDR3 reads CASIRTTPRAYNEQFF. The CDR3, as DNA: TGTGCCAGCATTAGGACGACCCCCCGGGCCTACAATGAGCAGTTCTTC. J is TRBJ2-1 and V is TRBV12-3 or TRBV12-4, with unresolved D. Trimming pared 7 bases from V and 2 bases from J, leaving 18 bases between. The CDR3 covers 16 residues.

The rearrangement joins TRBV4-1 to TRBJ1-2; no firm D call. There are 14 residues in the CDR3. Trimming removed 0 bases at V and 4 bases at J, with 9 bases between. Germline CDR1 is MGHRA and CDR2 is YSYEKL. DNA of the CDR3: TGCGCCAGCAGCCAAGATAATTGGTCCTATGGCTACACCTTC. It translates to CASSQDNWSYGYTF.

Only a few counts were recorded for this clonotype. This sequence joins TRBV3-1 and TRBJ2-4, with TRBD1 identical over 9 bases. This CDR3 spans 16 amino acids. CDR1 is LGHDT, CDR2 YNNKEL, per germline (reference sequence). V shed 4 bases and J 0 bases; nucleotides not matched to a gene: 4. The CDR3 protein is CASSPGQGLAKNIQYF. The CDR3 DNA sequence: TGTGCCAGCAGCCCGGGACAGGGACTAGCCAAAAACATTCAGTACTTC.

The rearrangement links TRBV28 to TRBJ2-2; maybe TRBD2 (7 bases). Trimming removed 10 bases at V and 3 bases at J, with 18 bases between. Germline CDR1 MDHEN, CDR2 SYDVKM. The CDR3 consists of 15 residues. CDR3 bases: TGTGCCACCCGAGGGGGGGGTACCTACACCGGGGAGCTGTTTTTT. This sequence encodes CATRGGGTYTGELFF.

This sequence joins TRBV3-1 and TRBJ1-5; 7 bases line up with TRBD1. This CDR3 comprises 16 residues. J gave up 2 bases and V 0 bases, and 4 bases lay outside the gene matches. The germline V gene encodes CDR1 LGHDT and CDR2 YNNKEL (reference sequence). DNA for the CDR3: TGTGCCAGCAGCCAAGATCACAGGGGAGGCAATCAGCCCCAGCATTTT. Protein: CASSQDHRGGNQPQHF.

CDR3 DNA: TGTGCCAGCACTGTCGGGGTCCGAAAGCATTTT. It yields the protein CASTVGVRKHF. This chain connects TRBV2 to TRBJ1-5; D unclear. The CDR3 spans 11 residues. V dropped 7 bases and J dropped 14 bases, with 15 bases sitting between them. Germline-derived CDR1 and CDR2 are SNHLY and FYNNEI.

This clonotype was seen repeatedly, ten times or more. The gene calls are TRBV27 and TRBJ1-1, with D maybe TRBD1 (6 bases). CDR3 length: 15 amino acids. Looked up from germline, CDR1 is MNHEY and CDR2 is SMNVEV (reference sequence). Trimming shortened V by 3 bases and J by 0 bases, and 11 bases separated the two germline ends. The chain's CDR3 is CASSFLDSLNTEAFF. The CDR3 nucleotides are TGTGCCAGCAGTTTCTTGGACAGTCTGAACACTGAAGCTTTCTTT.

This chain connects TRBV6-1 to TRBJ1-5; D perhaps matches TRBD1 (5 bases). Germline assignment: CDR1 MNHNS and CDR2 SASEGT. V was clipped by 0 bases and J by 4 bases, with 13 bases between them. The CDR3 extends over 16 amino acids. DNA of the CDR3: TGTGCCAGCAGTGAAGCAGCAGGGTGGGAAAATCAGCCCCAGCATTTT. It is translated as CASSEAAGWENQPQHF.

This clonotype showed up just a few times. The genes are TRBV6-1 and TRBJ1-1, with a tentative D call TRBD1 (6 bases). Germline CDR1 and CDR2: MNHNS and SASEGT. Trimming took 3 bases from V and 5 from J, leaving 16 bases between them. The CDR3 totals 15 residues. CDR3 loop: CASSDRGDIRTEAFF. In DNA, the CDR3 is TGTGCCAGCAGTGACAGGGGAGATATTCGGACTGAAGCTTTCTTT.

In this sample, this clonotype turned up a few times. This rearrangement joins TRBV7-8 to TRBJ2-5; 8 nucleotides line up with TRBD1. V shed 8 bases, J shed 5 bases, and the junction held 10 bases outside the gene matches. The CDR3 spans 14 residues. The V gene's germline CDR1 is SGHVS and CDR2 FQNEAQ. The CDR3 DNA is TGTGCCAGCCTCCGGGACAGGACGGGGGAGACCCAGTACTTC. This encodes CASLRDRTGETQYF.

The chain links TRBV6-6 to TRBJ2-1; 7 nucleotides align to TRBD1. CDR1 is MNHNY, CDR2 SVGAGI, per germline (reference sequence). V trimming: 0 bases; J trimming: 2 bases; junction bases outside the gene matches: 4. The CDR3 spans 16 residues. The CDR3, as DNA: TGTGCCAGCAGTTACTCGAGGGGGCTACCCTACAATGAGCAGTTCTTC. Translating gives CASSYSRGLPYNEQFF.

J is TRBJ2-5 and V is TRBV12-5; 12 bases are shared with TRBD2. CDR3 size: 16 residues. Germline V gene sequence: CDR1 LGHNT, CDR2 FRNRAP. V was clipped by 6 bases and J by 4 bases; unmatched bases: 9. CDR3 sequence (DNA): TGTGCTAGTGGACCAAGACGACTAGCGGGGGTAGAGACCCAGTACTTC. This encodes CASGPRRLAGVETQYF.

In this sample, this clonotype turned up many times. The V call is TRBV20-1, the J call TRBJ2-7; no definite D call. CDR3 length: 16 amino acids. Germline V gene sequence: CDR1 DFQATT, CDR2 SNEGSKA (reference sequence). Trimming left V 0 bases short and J 3 bases short, with 18 bases between. The CDR3 DNA sequence: TGCAGTGCTAGAGATCGGGCTGGGGTTCGAATCTACGAGCAGTACTTC. Its protein is CSARDRAGVRIYEQYF.